The rows below give T cell receptor beta chains drawn from one sample of a study of blood T cell repertoires in COVID-19. TCRdb's table, derived via immunoSEQ multiplex PCR, lists solely in-frame clones and lacks some. The sample holds under 200,000 clones; 84% are singletons and the top ten take under 3.5%. Material: peripheral blood. These receptors originate from a woman older than 75 with COVID-19, enrolled during active disease. Both conserved end residues are part of each CDR3. Fields, in order: J gene, clone size, D gene, V gene, CDR3 DNA, CDR3 protein. D genes are given only for firm matches. The size of a clone is reported for some rows only, either as once, few or many, or as a class for expanded clones.

J: TRBJ1-1; size: -; D: TRBD1; V: TRBV9; DNA: TGTGCCAGCAGCTTCTCAGGGGGAGCTGAAGCTTTCTTT; CDR3: CASSFSGGAEAFF
J: TRBJ1-2; size: -; D: -; V: TRBV27; DNA: TGTGCCAGCAGTAGGTCAGGGAAAGTCGGCTACACCTTC; CDR3: CASSRSGKVGYTF
J: TRBJ2-3; size: -; D: -; V: TRBV9; DNA: TGTGCCAGCAGCGTAGTCGCGACTAGCACAGATACGCAGTATTTT; CDR3: CASSVVATSTDTQYF
J: TRBJ2-3; size: -; D: -; V: TRBV30; DNA: TGTGCCTGGAGTCCCTTAGGGAGGGGGGCATTAGATACGCAGTATTTT; CDR3: CAWSPLGRGALDTQYF
J: TRBJ1-1; size: -; D: -; V: TRBV7-3; DNA: TGTGCCAGCAGCCCCCAGTCGGGGGACTACACTGAAGCTTTCTTT; CDR3: CASSPQSGDYTEAFF
J: TRBJ2-6; size: -; D: -; V: TRBV28; DNA: TGTGCCAGCAGTTTCGGCGGGTCTGGGGCCAACGTCCTGACTTTC; CDR3: CASSFGGSGANVLTF
J: TRBJ2-3; size: -; D: TRBD2; V: TRBV3-1/TRBV3-2; DNA: TGTGCCAGCGGCGGGGGTTCAGGGACGCAGTATTTT; CDR3: CASGGGSGTQYF
J: TRBJ2-6; size: -; D: -; V: TRBV7-8; DNA: TGTGCCAGCAGCTCATCCTGGGACTCCCTAGGTGGGGCCAACGTCCTGACTTTC; CDR3: CASSSSWDSLGGANVLTF
J: TRBJ2-5; size: -; D: TRBD2; V: TRBV9; DNA: TGTGCCAGCAGCGCTAGCGGGAGGGTGGTGGAGACCCAGTACTTC; CDR3: CASSASGRVVETQYF
J: TRBJ2-3; size: few; D: TRBD2; V: TRBV5-4; DNA: TGTGCCAGCAGCCGGACCCTTCTAGCGGGAGTCTCAGATACGCAGTATTTT; CDR3: CASSRTLLAGVSDTQYF
J: TRBJ1-2; size: -; D: -; V: TRBV19; DNA: TGTGCCAGTAGTATTGGGGGGGCCATCCTCTATGGCTACACCTTC; CDR3: CASSIGGAILYGYTF
J: TRBJ1-2; size: -; D: TRBD1; V: TRBV6-1; DNA: TGTGCCAGCAGTGAGCTCGGGACAGCGGGCGGCTACACCTTC; CDR3: CASSELGTAGGYTF
J: TRBJ1-1; size: -; D: -; V: TRBV1; DNA: TGCACCAGCAGCCAAGGCAGGGTGGACACTGAAGCTTTCTTT; CDR3: CTSSQGRVDTEAFF
J: TRBJ2-2; size: -; D: -; V: TRBV4-2; DNA: TGTGCCAGCAGCCGGCTACAGGGCAACGGGGAGCTGTTTTTT; CDR3: CASSRLQGNGELFF
J: TRBJ2-5; size: -; D: TRBD2; V: TRBV27; DNA: TGTGCCAGCAGTTTAATGGCTAGCGGGAGGTGGGAGACCCAGTACTTC; CDR3: CASSLMASGRWETQYF
J: TRBJ1-5; size: -; D: -; V: TRBV7-9; DNA: TGTGCCAGCAGCCCTACCTTGGGCCAGCCCCAGCATTTT; CDR3: CASSPTLGQPQHF
J: TRBJ2-5; size: -; D: -; V: TRBV18; DNA: TGTGCCAGCTCACCGGCACAAGAGACCCAGTACTTC; CDR3: CASSPAQETQYF
J: TRBJ2-5; size: -; D: TRBD2; V: TRBV5-4; DNA: TGTGCCAGCAGCTTGACTAGCGGGGAAGAGACCCAGTACTTC; CDR3: CASSLTSGEETQYF
J: TRBJ1-2; size: -; D: TRBD1; V: TRBV3-1/TRBV3-2; DNA: TGTGCCAGCAGCCAAGGGGACAGGGCAGGTGGCTACACCTTC; CDR3: CASSQGDRAGGYTF
J: TRBJ2-1; size: once; D: TRBD1; V: TRBV7-3; DNA: TGTGCCAGCAGCTCACCACAGGGGGCAAATGAGCAGTTCTTC; CDR3: CASSSPQGANEQFF
J: TRBJ2-3; size: -; D: -; V: TRBV19; DNA: TGTGCCAGTAGTCCCTGGACAGTCCCTACGCAGTATTTT; CDR3: CASSPWTVPTQYF
J: TRBJ2-1; size: -; D: -; V: TRBV7-3; DNA: TGTGCCAGCAGCCGTACGGGGGGCACCTACAATGAGCAGTTCTTC; CDR3: CASSRTGGTYNEQFF
J: TRBJ2-1; size: -; D: TRBD2; V: TRBV5-4; DNA: TGTGCCAGCAGATCGACTAGCGGGGGCTACAATGAGCAGTTCTTC; CDR3: CASRSTSGGYNEQFF
J: TRBJ2-7; size: -; D: TRBD1; V: TRBV7-8; DNA: TGTGCCAGCAGCTACTTGACAGGGTCGGCTGAGCAGTACTTC; CDR3: CASSYLTGSAEQYF
J: TRBJ1-1; size: -; D: TRBD1; V: TRBV20-1; DNA: TGCAGTGCTAGTTTATCCCCACAGGGGGGTGCGAACACTGAAGCTTTCTTT; CDR3: CSASLSPQGGANTEAFF
J: TRBJ2-1; size: -; D: TRBD1; V: TRBV19; DNA: TGTGCCAGTAGTATCCTCGGGGACAGGGAAAAGTTCTTC; CDR3: CASSILGDREKFF
J: TRBJ1-3; size: -; D: -; V: TRBV27; DNA: TGTGCCAGCAGTCCCCTCTGGGCCACCTCTGGAAACACCATATATTTT; CDR3: CASSPLWATSGNTIYF
J: TRBJ2-1; size: -; D: TRBD1; V: TRBV12-3/TRBV12-4; DNA: TGTGCCAGCAGTACCGGACAGGGGGGGCTCTTC; CDR3: CASSTGQGGLF
J: TRBJ2-3; size: -; D: TRBD2; V: TRBV15; DNA: TGTGCCACCAGCATTCTCAGCGGGGGGGTAACAGATACGCAGTATTTT; CDR3: CATSILSGGVTDTQYF
J: TRBJ2-3; size: -; D: TRBD2; V: TRBV7-9; DNA: TGTGCCAGCAGCAAAGAAGCGGGAGGGCCAGAGGATACGCAGTATTTT; CDR3: CASSKEAGGPEDTQYF
J: TRBJ1-1; size: -; D: -; V: TRBV7-3; DNA: TGTGCCAGCAGCTTAATGGCGGCAGGGGATGGGGTCACTGAAGCTTTCTTT; CDR3: CASSLMAAGDGVTEAFF
J: TRBJ2-5; size: -; D: -; V: TRBV19; DNA: TGTGCCAGTAGTATGGGGGCTTTGGAGACCCAGTACTTC; CDR3: CASSMGALETQYF
J: TRBJ1-2; size: few; D: TRBD1; V: TRBV15; DNA: TGTGCCACCAGCAAGGGACAGGGTAGGAACTATGGCTACACCTTC; CDR3: CATSKGQGRNYGYTF
J: TRBJ2-3; size: -; D: -; V: TRBV5-6; DNA: TGTGCCAGCAGCCTTCCACCTACTAGCACAGATACGCAGTATTTT; CDR3: CASSLPPTSTDTQYF
J: TRBJ2-5; size: -; D: TRBD2; V: TRBV3-1/TRBV3-2; DNA: TGTGCCAGCAGCCTTAGCGGGAGGTCCCGGTGGACCCAGTACTTC; CDR3: CASSLSGRSRWTQYF
J: TRBJ2-1; size: -; D: TRBD2; V: TRBV10-3; DNA: TGTGCCATCAGTGGGACTAGCGGGAGCCTAAGCTACAATGAGCAGTTCTTC; CDR3: CAISGTSGSLSYNEQFF
J: TRBJ2-1; size: -; D: -; V: TRBV29-1; DNA: TGCAGCGTTGACCGCTACAATGAGCAGTTCTTC; CDR3: CSVDRYNEQFF
J: TRBJ2-3; size: -; D: -; V: TRBV7-9; DNA: TGTGCCAGCAGCTTAGGGCGGCGGGACCTAAGCACAGATACGCAGTATTTT; CDR3: CASSLGRRDLSTDTQYF
J: TRBJ1-2; size: -; D: TRBD1; V: TRBV5-1; DNA: TGCGCCAGCAGCCTCGGGACAGGGTATGGCTACACCTTC; CDR3: CASSLGTGYGYTF
J: TRBJ2-2; size: -; D: TRBD2; V: TRBV7-2; DNA: TGTGCCAGCAGCTTAGGCTTTTGGCGGGGGGGCCTCCGGGAGCTGTTTTTT; CDR3: CASSLGFWRGGLRELFF